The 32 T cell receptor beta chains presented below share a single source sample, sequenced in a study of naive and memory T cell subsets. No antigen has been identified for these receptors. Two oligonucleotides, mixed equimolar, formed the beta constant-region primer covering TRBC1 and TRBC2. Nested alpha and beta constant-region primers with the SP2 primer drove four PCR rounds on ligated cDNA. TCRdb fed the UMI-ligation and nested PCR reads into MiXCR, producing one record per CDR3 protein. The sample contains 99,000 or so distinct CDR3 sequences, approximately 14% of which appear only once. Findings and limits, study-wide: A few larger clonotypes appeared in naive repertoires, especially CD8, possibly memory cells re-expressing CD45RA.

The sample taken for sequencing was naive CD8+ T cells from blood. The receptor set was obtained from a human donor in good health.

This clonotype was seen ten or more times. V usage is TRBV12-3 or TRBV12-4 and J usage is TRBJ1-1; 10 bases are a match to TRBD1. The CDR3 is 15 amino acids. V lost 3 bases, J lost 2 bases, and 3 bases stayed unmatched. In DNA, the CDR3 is TGTGCCAGCAGTTTGGGGACAGGGGATAACACTGAAGCTTTCTTT. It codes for CASSLGTGDNTEAFF.

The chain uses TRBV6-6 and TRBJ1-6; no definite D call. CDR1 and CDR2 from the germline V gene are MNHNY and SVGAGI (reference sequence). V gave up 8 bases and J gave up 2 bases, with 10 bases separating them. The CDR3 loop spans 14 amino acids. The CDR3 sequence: CASGDAAYNSPLHF. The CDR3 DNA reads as TGTGCCAGCGGAGACGCGGCCTATAATTCACCCCTCCACTTT.

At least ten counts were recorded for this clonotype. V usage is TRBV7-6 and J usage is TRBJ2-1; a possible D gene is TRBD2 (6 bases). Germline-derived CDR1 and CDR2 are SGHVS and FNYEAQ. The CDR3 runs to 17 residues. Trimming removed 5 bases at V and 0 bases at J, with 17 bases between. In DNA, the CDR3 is TGTGCCAGCAGCCCTAATGGTCTAGCGAGCTCCTACAATGAGCAGTTCTTC. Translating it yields CASSPNGLASSYNEQFF.

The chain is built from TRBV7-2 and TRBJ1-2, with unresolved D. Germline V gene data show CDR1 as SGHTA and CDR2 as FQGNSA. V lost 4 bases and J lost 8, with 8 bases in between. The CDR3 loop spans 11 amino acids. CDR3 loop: CASSSLGGYTF. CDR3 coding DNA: TGTGCCAGCAGCTCCCTCGGAGGCTACACCTTC.

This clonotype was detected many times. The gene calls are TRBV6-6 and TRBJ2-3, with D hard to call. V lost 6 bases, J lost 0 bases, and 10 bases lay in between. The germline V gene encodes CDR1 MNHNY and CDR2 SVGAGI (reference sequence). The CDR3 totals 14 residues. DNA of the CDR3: TGTGCCAGCAGCCACCGGGCTAGCACAGATACGCAGTATTTT. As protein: CASSHRASTDTQYF.

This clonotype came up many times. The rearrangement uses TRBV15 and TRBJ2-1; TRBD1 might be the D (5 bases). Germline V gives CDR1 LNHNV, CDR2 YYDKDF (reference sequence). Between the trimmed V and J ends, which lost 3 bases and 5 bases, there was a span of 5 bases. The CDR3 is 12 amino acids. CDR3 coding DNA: TGTGCCACCAGCAGGACAGACAATGAGCAGTTCTTC. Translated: CATSRTDNEQFF. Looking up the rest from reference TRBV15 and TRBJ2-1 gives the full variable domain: DAMVIQNPRYQVTQFGKPVTLSCSQTLNHNVMYWYQQKSSQAPKLLFHYYDKDFNNEADTPDNFQSRRPNTSFCFLDIRSPGLGDTAMYLCATSRTDNEQFFGPGTRLTVL.

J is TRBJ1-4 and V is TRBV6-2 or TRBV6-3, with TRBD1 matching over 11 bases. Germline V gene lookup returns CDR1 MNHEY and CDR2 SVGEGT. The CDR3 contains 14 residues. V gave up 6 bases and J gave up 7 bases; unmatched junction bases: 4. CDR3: CASSVGTGGEKLFF. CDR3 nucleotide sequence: TGTGCCAGCAGCGTCGGGACAGGGGGTGAAAAACTGTTTTTT.

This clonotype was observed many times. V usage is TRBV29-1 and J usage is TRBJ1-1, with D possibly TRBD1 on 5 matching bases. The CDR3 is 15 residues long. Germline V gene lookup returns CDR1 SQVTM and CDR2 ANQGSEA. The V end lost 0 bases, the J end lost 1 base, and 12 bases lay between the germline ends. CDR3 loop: CSVEDRAGRNTEAFF. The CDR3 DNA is TGCAGCGTTGAAGACCGGGCGGGACGGAACACTGAAGCTTTCTTT.

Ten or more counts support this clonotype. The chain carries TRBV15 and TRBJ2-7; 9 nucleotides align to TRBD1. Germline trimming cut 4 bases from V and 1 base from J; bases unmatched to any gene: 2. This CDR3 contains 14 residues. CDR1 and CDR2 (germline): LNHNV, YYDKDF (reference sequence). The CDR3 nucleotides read TGTGCCACCAGCAAGGACAGGGGTTCCTACGAGCAGTACTTC. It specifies CATSKDRGSYEQYF.

The CDR3 DNA sequence: TGTGCCAGCAGCTTTTGGACGAAGAACACTGAAGCTTTCTTT. Translation: CASSFWTKNTEAFF. The chain uses TRBV7-8 and TRBJ1-1; no clear D gene. CDR3 length equals 14 residues. V was shortened by 3 bases and J by 1 base, with 9 bases between the two germline ends. Germline assignment: CDR1 SGHVS and CDR2 FQNEAQ.

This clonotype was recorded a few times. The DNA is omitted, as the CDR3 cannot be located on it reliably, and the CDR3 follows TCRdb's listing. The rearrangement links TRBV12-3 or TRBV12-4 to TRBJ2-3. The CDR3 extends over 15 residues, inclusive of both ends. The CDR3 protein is CASSSSGFSTDTQYF.

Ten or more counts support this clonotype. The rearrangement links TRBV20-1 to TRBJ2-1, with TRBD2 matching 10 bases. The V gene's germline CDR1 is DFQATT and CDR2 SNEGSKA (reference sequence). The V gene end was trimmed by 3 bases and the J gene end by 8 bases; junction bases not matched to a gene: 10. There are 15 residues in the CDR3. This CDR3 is CSARLIGLAGDEQFF. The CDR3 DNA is TGCAGTGCTAGGTTGATTGGGCTAGCGGGGGATGAGCAGTTCTTC.

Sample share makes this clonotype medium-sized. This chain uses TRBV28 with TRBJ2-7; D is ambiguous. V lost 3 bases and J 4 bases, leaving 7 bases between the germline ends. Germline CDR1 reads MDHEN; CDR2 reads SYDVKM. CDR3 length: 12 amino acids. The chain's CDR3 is CASSFLRYEQYF. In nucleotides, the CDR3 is TGTGCCAGCAGTTTTCTTAGATACGAGCAGTACTTC.

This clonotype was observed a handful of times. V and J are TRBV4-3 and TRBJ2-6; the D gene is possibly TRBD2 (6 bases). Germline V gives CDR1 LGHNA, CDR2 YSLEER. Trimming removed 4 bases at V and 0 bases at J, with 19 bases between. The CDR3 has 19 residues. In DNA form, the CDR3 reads TGCGCCAGCAGCCCCCGAGGAGGGGACTCAAACTCTGGGGCCAACGTCCTGACTTTC. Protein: CASSPRGGDSNSGANVLTF.

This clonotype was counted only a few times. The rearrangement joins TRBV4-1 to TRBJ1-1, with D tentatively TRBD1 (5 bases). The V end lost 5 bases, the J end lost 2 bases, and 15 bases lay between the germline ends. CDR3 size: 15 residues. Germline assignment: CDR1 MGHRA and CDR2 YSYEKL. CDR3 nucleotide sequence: TGCGCCAGCAGCGAAGCAATAGGGGCCAACACTGAAGCTTTCTTT. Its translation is CASSEAIGANTEAFF.

CDR3 bases: TGCGCCAGCAGCTTGTTTGACCCGAGCACAGATACGCAGTATTTT. Protein sequence: CASSLFDPSTDTQYF. The chain recombines TRBV5-1 with TRBJ2-3; D gene unclear. The V gene lost 1 base and the J gene lost 0 bases, with 9 bases spanning the gap. Germline CDR1 and CDR2: SGHRS and YFSETQ. This CDR3 has 15 amino acids.

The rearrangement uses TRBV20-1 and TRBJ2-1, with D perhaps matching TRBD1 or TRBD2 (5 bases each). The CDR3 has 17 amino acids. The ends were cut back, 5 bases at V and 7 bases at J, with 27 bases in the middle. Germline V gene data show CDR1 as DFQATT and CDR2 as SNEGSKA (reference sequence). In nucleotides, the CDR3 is TGCAGTGCTCCCCTGTCGTCCCAAGGAGGTGGGACGAATGAGCAGTTCTTC. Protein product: CSAPLSSQGGGTNEQFF.

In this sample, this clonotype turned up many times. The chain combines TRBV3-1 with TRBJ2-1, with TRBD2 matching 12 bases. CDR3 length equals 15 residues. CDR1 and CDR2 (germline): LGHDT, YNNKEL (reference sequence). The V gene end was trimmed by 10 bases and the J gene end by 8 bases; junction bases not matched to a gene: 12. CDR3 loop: CATGLAGIGRDEQFF. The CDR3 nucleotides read TGTGCCACCGGACTAGCGGGAATCGGGAGAGATGAGCAGTTCTTC.

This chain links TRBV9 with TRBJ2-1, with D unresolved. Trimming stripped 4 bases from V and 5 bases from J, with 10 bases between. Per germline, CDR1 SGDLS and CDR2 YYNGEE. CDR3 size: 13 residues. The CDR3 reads CASSPGLDNEQFF. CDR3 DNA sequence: TGTGCCAGCAGCCCTGGGCTGGACAATGAGCAGTTCTTC. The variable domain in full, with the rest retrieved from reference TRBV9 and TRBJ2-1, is DSGVTQTPKHLITATGQRVTLRCSPRSGDLSVYWYQQSLDQGLQFLIQYYNGEERAKGNILERFSAQQFPDLHSELNLSSLELGDSALYFCASSPGLDNEQFFGPGTRLTVL.

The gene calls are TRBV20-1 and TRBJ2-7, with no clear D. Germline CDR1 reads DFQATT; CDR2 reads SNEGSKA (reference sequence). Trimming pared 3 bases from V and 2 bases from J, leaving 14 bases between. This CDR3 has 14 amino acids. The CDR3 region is CSASRASRAYEQYF. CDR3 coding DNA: TGCAGTGCTAGCCGGGCCTCTCGCGCCTACGAGCAGTACTTC.

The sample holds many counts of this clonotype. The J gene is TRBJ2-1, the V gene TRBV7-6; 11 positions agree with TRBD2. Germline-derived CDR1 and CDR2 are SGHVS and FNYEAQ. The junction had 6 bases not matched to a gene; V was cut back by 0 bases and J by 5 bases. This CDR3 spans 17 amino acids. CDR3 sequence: CASSLAFLAGGDNEQFF. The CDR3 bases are TGTGCCAGCAGCTTAGCATTCCTAGCGGGAGGCGACAATGAGCAGTTCTTC. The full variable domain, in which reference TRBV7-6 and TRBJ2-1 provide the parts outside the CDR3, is GAGVSQSPRYKVTKRGQDVALRCDPISGHVSLYWYRQALGQGPEFLTYFNYEAQQDKSGLPNDRFSAERPEGSISTLTIQRTEQRDSAMYRCASSLAFLAGGDNEQFFGPGTRLTVL.

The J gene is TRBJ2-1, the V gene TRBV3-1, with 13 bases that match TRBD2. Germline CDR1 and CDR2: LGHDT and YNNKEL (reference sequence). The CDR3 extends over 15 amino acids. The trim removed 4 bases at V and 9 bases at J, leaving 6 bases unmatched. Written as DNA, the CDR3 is TGTGCCAGCAGCCCGACACTAGCGGGGGGGAGTGAGCAGTTCTTC. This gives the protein CASSPTLAGGSEQFF.

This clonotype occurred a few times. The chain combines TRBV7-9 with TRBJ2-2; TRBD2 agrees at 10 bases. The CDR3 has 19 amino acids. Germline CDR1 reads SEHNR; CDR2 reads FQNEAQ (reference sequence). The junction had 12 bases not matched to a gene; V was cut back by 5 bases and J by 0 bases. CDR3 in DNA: TGTGCCAGCAGCGTCCCGGGACTAGCGCCTTTAGCGAACACCGGGGAGCTGTTTTTT. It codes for CASSVPGLAPLANTGELFF.

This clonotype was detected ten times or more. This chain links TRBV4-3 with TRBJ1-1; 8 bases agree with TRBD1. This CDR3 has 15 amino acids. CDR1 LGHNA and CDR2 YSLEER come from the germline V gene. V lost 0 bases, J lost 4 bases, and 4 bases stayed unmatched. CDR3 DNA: TGCGCCAGCAGCCAAGAGCAGGGGGCCTTCACTGAAGCTTTCTTT. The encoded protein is CASSQEQGAFTEAFF.

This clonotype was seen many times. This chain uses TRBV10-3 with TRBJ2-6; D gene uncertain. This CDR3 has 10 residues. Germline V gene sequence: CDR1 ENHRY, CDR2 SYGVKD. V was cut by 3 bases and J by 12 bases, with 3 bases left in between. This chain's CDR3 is CAISDGVLTF. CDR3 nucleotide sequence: TGTGCCATCAGTGATGGCGTCCTGACTTTC.

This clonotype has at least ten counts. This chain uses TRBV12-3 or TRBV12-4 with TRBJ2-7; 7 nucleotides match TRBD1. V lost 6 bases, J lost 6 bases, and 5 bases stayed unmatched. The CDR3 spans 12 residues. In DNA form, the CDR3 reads TGTGCCAGCAGCCAAGGGACAGTCGAGCAGTACTTC. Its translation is CASSQGTVEQYF.

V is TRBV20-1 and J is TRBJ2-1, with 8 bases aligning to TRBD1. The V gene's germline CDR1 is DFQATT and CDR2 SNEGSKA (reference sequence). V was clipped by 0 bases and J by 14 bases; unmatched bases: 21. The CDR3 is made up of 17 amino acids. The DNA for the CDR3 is TGCAGTGCTAGAGACGGACAGGGCGGATCAGCACTAATGAGCGAGTTCTTC. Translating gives CSARDGQGGSALMSEFF.

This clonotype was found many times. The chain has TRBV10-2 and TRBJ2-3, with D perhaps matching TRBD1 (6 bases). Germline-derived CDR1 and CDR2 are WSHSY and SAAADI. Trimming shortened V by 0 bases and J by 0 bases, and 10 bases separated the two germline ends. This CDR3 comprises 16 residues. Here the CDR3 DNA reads TGCGCCAGCAGTGAGTCAGGGGGATCTAGCACAGATACGCAGTATTTT. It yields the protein CASSESGGSSTDTQYF.

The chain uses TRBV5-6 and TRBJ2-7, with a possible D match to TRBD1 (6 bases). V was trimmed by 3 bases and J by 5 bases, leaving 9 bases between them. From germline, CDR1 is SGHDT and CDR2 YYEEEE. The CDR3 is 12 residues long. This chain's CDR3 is CASSSDRNEQYF. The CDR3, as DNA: TGTGCCAGCAGCTCGGACAGAAACGAGCAGTACTTC.

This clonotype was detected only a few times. The CDR3 nucleotides are TGCAGCGTTGGGACAGGAGGAAACGATGCCTATGGCTACACCTTC. Its translation is CSVGTGGNDAYGYTF. This chain joins TRBV29-1 and TRBJ1-2; TRBD1 agrees at 7 bases. From germline, CDR1 is SQVTM and CDR2 ANQGSEA. The CDR3 consists of 15 residues. The J segment lost 4 bases and the V segment lost 4 bases, leaving 12 bases of the junction unmatched.

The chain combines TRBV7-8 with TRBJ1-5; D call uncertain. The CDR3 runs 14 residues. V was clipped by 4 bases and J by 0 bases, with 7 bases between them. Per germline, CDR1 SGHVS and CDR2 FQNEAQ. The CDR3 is CASSSFYSNQPQHF. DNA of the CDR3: TGTGCCAGCAGCTCCTTTTATAGCAATCAGCCCCAGCATTTT.

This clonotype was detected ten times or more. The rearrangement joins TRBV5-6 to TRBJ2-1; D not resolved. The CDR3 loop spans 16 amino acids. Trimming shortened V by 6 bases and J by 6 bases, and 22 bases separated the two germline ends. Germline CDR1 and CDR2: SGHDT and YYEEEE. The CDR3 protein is CASTSGEEISPNEQFF. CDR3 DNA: TGTGCCAGCACCTCCGGCGAGGAAATCTCCCCCAATGAGCAGTTCTTC.